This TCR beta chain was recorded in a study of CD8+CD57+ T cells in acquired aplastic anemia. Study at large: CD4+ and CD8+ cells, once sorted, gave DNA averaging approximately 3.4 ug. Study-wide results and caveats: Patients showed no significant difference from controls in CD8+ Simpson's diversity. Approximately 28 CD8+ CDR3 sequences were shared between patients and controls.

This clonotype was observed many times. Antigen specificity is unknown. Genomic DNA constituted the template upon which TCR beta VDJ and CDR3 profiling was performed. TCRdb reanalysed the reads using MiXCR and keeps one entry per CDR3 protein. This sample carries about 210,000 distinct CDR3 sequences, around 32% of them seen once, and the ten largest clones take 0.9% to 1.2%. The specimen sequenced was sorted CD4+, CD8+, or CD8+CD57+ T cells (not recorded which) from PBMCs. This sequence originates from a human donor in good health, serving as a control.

The CDR3 reads CASSQFSGGNYGYTF. For the CDR3, the DNA is TGCGCCAGCAGCCAATTCAGTGGGGGAAACTATGGCTACACCTTC. The V gene is TRBV4-1, the J gene TRBJ1-2; D possibly corresponds to TRBD1 (5 bases). This CDR3 is built from 15 residues. V gave up 2 bases and J gave up 2 bases, with 12 bases separating them. Per the germline V gene, CDR1 is MGHRA and CDR2 is YSYEKL.